Listed below are T cell receptor beta chains from one sample, sequenced in a study of tumor-infiltrating lymphocytes in oesophageal squamous cell carcinoma. TCRdb reprocessed the PCR reads via MiXCR and lists one record per CDR3 protein. The sample lists approximately 9,800 distinct CDR3 sequences; around 60% were seen once. The sequencing sample was made of esophageal tumor tissue. The receptors stem from a female donor with esophageal squamous cell carcinoma. The CDR3 runs from the conserved cysteine through the conserved F or W. Each record gives: V gene, D gene, clone size, J gene, CDR3 DNA, CDR3 protein. D genes are given only for firm matches. Size is omitted from some rows. Given values are once, few, many or a class for expanded clones.

v_gene: TRBV7-8
d_gene: -
abundance: -
j_gene: TRBJ2-6
CDR3nt: TGTGCCAGCAGCTTAGTTTGGGGATACTCCCCCTCTGGGGCCAACGTCCTGACTTTC
CDR3aa: CASSLVWGYSPSGANVLTF

v_gene: TRBV7-2
d_gene: TRBD1
abundance: -
j_gene: TRBJ2-5
CDR3nt: TGTGCCAGCAGCTCACAGGGGCAAGGGGCCCAGTACTTC
CDR3aa: CASSSQGQGAQYF

v_gene: TRBV7-3
d_gene: -
abundance: few
j_gene: TRBJ2-1
CDR3nt: TGTGCCAGCAGCCCAACAAGTGGTGAGCAGTTCTTC
CDR3aa: CASSPTSGEQFF

v_gene: TRBV24-1
d_gene: TRBD1
abundance: -
j_gene: TRBJ2-5
CDR3nt: TGTGCCACCAGTGATCCGAACCCCGGGACAGGGCATAAGACCCAGTACTTC
CDR3aa: CATSDPNPGTGHKTQYF

v_gene: TRBV7-2
d_gene: TRBD2
abundance: -
j_gene: TRBJ2-5
CDR3nt: TGTGCCAGCAGCCGGACTAGCGGGGGGGAAGAGACCCAGTACTTC
CDR3aa: CASSRTSGGEETQYF

v_gene: TRBV6-6
d_gene: TRBD2
abundance: -
j_gene: TRBJ2-6
CDR3nt: TGTGCCAGCAGGGGGACTAGCGGGCCATCTGGGGCCAACGTCCTGACTTTC
CDR3aa: CASRGTSGPSGANVLTF

v_gene: TRBV7-6
d_gene: -
abundance: -
j_gene: TRBJ2-1
CDR3nt: TGTGCCAGCCAGGGGTTGATCGGTCGGGGTAATGAGCAGTTCTTC
CDR3aa: CASQGLIGRGNEQFF

v_gene: TRBV7-6
d_gene: -
abundance: -
j_gene: TRBJ2-1
CDR3nt: TGTGCCAGCAGCGGGATGAGGGGGAGCTCCTACAATGAGCAGTTCTTC
CDR3aa: CASSGMRGSSYNEQFF

v_gene: TRBV7-3
d_gene: -
abundance: -
j_gene: TRBJ1-5
CDR3nt: TGTGCCAGCAGCTCGGGGATCCTTAATCAGCCCCAGCATTTT
CDR3aa: CASSSGILNQPQHF

v_gene: TRBV24-1
d_gene: TRBD1
abundance: -
j_gene: TRBJ2-1
CDR3nt: TGTGCCACCAGTGATTACCCCACAGGGGGCAATGAGCAGTTCTTC
CDR3aa: CATSDYPTGGNEQFF

v_gene: TRBV12-3/TRBV12-4
d_gene: -
abundance: -
j_gene: TRBJ2-5
CDR3nt: TGTGCCAGCAGTTCCCTGCGAGAGACCCAGTACTTC
CDR3aa: CASSSLRETQYF

v_gene: TRBV11-3
d_gene: -
abundance: medium-sized
j_gene: TRBJ2-2
CDR3nt: TGTGCCAGCAGCCCACATCGGGACACCGGGGAGCTGTTTTTT
CDR3aa: CASSPHRDTGELFF

v_gene: TRBV11-2
d_gene: -
abundance: -
j_gene: TRBJ2-7
CDR3nt: TGTGCCAGCAGCCCGCAGGCCTACGAGCAGTACTTC
CDR3aa: CASSPQAYEQYF

v_gene: TRBV12-3/TRBV12-4
d_gene: TRBD2
abundance: -
j_gene: TRBJ2-1
CDR3nt: TGTGCCAGCAGTTTACAAGCGGGAGGGCCGTATGAGCAGTTCTTC
CDR3aa: CASSLQAGGPYEQFF

v_gene: TRBV11-2
d_gene: TRBD2
abundance: -
j_gene: TRBJ2-3
CDR3nt: TGTGCCAGCAGCTTTAAGCGGGAGGGGCTTTACACAGATACGCAGTATTTT
CDR3aa: CASSFKREGLYTDTQYF

v_gene: TRBV6-1
d_gene: -
abundance: few
j_gene: TRBJ2-5
CDR3nt: TGTGCCAGCACCCCGGGTCCTACGCAAGAGACCCAGTACTTC
CDR3aa: CASTPGPTQETQYF

v_gene: TRBV7-6
d_gene: -
abundance: -
j_gene: TRBJ2-7
CDR3nt: TGTGCCAGCAGCTTAGGGAAGACGGTGTACAATGAGCAGTACTTC
CDR3aa: CASSLGKTVYNEQYF

v_gene: TRBV6-1
d_gene: -
abundance: -
j_gene: TRBJ2-1
CDR3nt: TGTGCCAGCAAATTTGGGGGTGAGCAGTTCTTC
CDR3aa: CASKFGGEQFF

v_gene: TRBV7-9
d_gene: -
abundance: large
j_gene: TRBJ2-2
CDR3nt: TGTGCCAGCAGCTTACACACTGTCACCGGGGAGCTGTTTTTT
CDR3aa: CASSLHTVTGELFF

v_gene: TRBV7-9
d_gene: -
abundance: few
j_gene: TRBJ2-3
CDR3nt: TGTGCCAGCAGCTTAGATACAAACACAGATACGCAGTATTTT
CDR3aa: CASSLDTNTDTQYF

v_gene: TRBV7-9
d_gene: TRBD2
abundance: -
j_gene: TRBJ2-5
CDR3nt: TGTGCCAGCAGCCCCGGGACTAGCGGGAACCAAGAGACCCAGTACTTC
CDR3aa: CASSPGTSGNQETQYF

v_gene: TRBV6-1
d_gene: -
abundance: -
j_gene: TRBJ2-7
CDR3nt: TGTGCCAGCAGCAAAGGGCACTCGGCCCTCCACTTC
CDR3aa: CASSKGHSALHF

v_gene: TRBV7-6
d_gene: -
abundance: -
j_gene: TRBJ2-3
CDR3nt: TGTGCCAGCAGTCCGAAAATAGCGGCTAGCACAGATACGCAGTATTTT
CDR3aa: CASSPKIAASTDTQYF

v_gene: TRBV28
d_gene: -
abundance: -
j_gene: TRBJ2-7
CDR3nt: TGTGCCAGCAGTTTCCAGGCCGGGCAGTACTTC
CDR3aa: CASSFQAGQYF

v_gene: TRBV7-2
d_gene: TRBD1
abundance: few
j_gene: TRBJ2-1
CDR3nt: TGTGCCAGCAGCACACACAGGGGGCGCGTCACGAATGAGCAGTTCTTC
CDR3aa: CASSTHRGRVTNEQFF

v_gene: TRBV7-8
d_gene: TRBD2
abundance: once
j_gene: TRBJ2-5
CDR3nt: TGTGCCAGCAGCCCGTGGACTAGCGGGCAAGAGACCCAGTACTTC
CDR3aa: CASSPWTSGQETQYF

v_gene: TRBV7-9
d_gene: TRBD1
abundance: many
j_gene: TRBJ2-5
CDR3nt: TGTGCCAGCAGCTTCTCTACCGGGACAGAGGGGCGGGAGACCCAGTACTTC
CDR3aa: CASSFSTGTEGRETQYF

v_gene: TRBV7-9
d_gene: TRBD2
abundance: -
j_gene: TRBJ2-5
CDR3nt: TGTGCCAGCAGCGGGACTAGCGGGACCGCGAACACCGGGGAGCTGTACTTC
CDR3aa: CASSGTSGTANTGELYF

v_gene: TRBV6-1
d_gene: -
abundance: many
j_gene: TRBJ2-1
CDR3nt: TGTGCCAGCAGTCCACTGGTCTCCTACAATGAGCAGTTCTTC
CDR3aa: CASSPLVSYNEQFF

v_gene: TRBV14
d_gene: -
abundance: many
j_gene: TRBJ2-7
CDR3nt: TGTGCCAGCAGCCATCTAGGGAGCATTGCCTACGAGCAGTACTTC
CDR3aa: CASSHLGSIAYEQYF

v_gene: TRBV7-8
d_gene: TRBD2
abundance: -
j_gene: TRBJ2-1
CDR3nt: TGTGCCAGCAGCTCTAGGGGCACGCCTAGCGGAGGGAATGAGCAGTTCTTC
CDR3aa: CASSSRGTPSGGNEQFF

v_gene: TRBV5-4
d_gene: -
abundance: -
j_gene: TRBJ2-1
CDR3nt: TGTGCCAGCAGCCCCGTATCTGCGCGGGATAATGAGCAGTTCTTC
CDR3aa: CASSPVSARDNEQFF

v_gene: TRBV7-8
d_gene: -
abundance: -
j_gene: TRBJ2-1
CDR3nt: TGTGCCAGCAGCTTAGTTGGGGGGGGCAGTGAGCAGTTCTTC
CDR3aa: CASSLVGGGSEQFF